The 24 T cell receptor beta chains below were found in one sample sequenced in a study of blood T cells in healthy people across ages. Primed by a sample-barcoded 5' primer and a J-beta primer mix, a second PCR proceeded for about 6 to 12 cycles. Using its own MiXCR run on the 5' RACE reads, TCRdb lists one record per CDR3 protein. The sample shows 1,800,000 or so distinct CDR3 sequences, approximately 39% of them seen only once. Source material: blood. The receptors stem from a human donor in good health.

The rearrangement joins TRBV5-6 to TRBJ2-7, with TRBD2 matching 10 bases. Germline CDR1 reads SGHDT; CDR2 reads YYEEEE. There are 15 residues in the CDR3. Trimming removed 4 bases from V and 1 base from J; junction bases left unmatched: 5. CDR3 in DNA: TGTGCCAGCAGCAAAGCGGGGGGGCCGTCCTACGAGCAGTACTTC. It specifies CASSKAGGPSYEQYF.

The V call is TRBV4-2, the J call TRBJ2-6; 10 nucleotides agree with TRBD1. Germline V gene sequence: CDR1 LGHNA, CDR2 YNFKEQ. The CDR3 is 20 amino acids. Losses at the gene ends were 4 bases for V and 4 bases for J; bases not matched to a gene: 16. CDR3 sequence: CASSPPLGTGASPGANVLTF. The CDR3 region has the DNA TGTGCCAGCAGCCCCCCGCTGGGGACAGGGGCCTCCCCGGGGGCCAACGTCCTGACTTTC.

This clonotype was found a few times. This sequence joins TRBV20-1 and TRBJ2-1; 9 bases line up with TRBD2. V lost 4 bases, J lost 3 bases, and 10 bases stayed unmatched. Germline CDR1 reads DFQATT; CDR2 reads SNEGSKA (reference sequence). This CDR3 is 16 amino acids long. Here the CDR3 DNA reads TGCAGTGCTATCCCCCTATCTAGCGGGGACTACAATGAGCAGTTCTTC. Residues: CSAIPLSSGDYNEQFF.

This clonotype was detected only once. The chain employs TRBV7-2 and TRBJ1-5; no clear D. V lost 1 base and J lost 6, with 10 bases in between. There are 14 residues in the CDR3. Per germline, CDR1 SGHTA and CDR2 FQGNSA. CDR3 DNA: TGTGCCAGCAGCTTAGATTCGCCGGCTCAGCCCCAGCATTTT. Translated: CASSLDSPAQPQHF.

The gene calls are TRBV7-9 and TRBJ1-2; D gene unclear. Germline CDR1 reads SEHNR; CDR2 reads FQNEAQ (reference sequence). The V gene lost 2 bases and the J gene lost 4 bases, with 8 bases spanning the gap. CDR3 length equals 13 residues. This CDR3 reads CASSLITVYGYTF. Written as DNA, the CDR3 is TGTGCCAGCAGCTTAATCACCGTCTATGGCTACACCTTC.

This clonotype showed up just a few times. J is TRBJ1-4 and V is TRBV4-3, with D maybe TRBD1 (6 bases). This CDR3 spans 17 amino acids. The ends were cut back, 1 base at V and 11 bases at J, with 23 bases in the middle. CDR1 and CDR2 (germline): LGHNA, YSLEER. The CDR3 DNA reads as TGCGCCAGCAGCCAAGGTTTTGTGGGACAATCAGGTTATAAACTGTTTTTT. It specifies CASSQGFVGQSGYKLFF.

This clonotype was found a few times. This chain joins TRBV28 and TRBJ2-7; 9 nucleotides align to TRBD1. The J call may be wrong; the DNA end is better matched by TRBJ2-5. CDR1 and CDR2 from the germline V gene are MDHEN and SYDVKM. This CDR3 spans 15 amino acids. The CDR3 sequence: CASSSLTGGAETQYF. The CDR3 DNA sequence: TGTGCCAGCAGTTCACTTACAGGGGGCGCAGAGACCCAGTACTTC.

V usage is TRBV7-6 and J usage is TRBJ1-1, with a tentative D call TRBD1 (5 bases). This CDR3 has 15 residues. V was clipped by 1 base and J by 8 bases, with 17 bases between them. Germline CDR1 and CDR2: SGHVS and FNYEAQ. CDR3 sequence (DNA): TGTGCCAGCAGCTTAGGAGGTCAGGGAATACGCGAAGCTTTCTTT. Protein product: CASSLGGQGIREAFF.

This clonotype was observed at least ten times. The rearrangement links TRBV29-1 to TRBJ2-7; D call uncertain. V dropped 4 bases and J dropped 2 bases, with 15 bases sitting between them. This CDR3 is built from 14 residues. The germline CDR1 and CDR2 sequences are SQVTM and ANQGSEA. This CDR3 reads CSVAVWQDAYEQYF. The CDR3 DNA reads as TGCAGCGTTGCGGTGTGGCAGGACGCCTACGAGCAGTACTTC.

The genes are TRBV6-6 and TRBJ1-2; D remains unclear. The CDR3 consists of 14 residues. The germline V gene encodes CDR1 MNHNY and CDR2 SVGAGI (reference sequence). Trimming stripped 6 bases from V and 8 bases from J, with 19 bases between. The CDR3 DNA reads TGTGCCAGCAGGTTGTCGGGGTACGACGAGGGCTACACCTTC. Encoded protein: CASRLSGYDEGYTF.

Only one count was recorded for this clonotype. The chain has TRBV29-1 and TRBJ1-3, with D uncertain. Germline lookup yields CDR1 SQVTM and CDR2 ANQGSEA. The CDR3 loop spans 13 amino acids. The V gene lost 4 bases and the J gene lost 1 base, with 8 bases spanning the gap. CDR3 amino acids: CSVGTASGNTIYF. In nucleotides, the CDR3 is TGCAGCGTTGGAACCGCTTCTGGAAACACCATATATTTT.

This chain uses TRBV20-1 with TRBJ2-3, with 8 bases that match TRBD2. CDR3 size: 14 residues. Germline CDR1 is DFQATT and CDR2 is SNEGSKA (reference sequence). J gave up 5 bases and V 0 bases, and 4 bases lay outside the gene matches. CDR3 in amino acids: CSARESGGRDTQYF. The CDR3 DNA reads TGCAGTGCTAGAGAGAGCGGGGGTCGAGATACGCAGTATTTT.

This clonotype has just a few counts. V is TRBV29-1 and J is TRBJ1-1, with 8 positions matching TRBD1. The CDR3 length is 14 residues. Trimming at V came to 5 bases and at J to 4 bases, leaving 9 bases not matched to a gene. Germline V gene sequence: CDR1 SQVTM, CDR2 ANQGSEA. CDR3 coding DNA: TGCAGCGTTTACGGGACAGGCCAGGGCACTGAAGCTTTCTTT. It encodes CSVYGTGQGTEAFF.

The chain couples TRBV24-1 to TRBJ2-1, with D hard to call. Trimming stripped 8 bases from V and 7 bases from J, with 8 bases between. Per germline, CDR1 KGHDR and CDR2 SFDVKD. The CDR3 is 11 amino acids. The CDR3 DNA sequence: TGTGCCACCAAGTCCCGAAATGAGCAGTTCTTC. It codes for CATKSRNEQFF.

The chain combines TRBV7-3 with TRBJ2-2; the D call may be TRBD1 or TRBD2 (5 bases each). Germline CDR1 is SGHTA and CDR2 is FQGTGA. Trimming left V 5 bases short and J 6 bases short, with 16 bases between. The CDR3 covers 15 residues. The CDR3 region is CASSIEGPEAGELFF. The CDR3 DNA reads TGTGCCAGCAGCATAGAGGGGCCCGAAGCCGGGGAGCTGTTTTTT. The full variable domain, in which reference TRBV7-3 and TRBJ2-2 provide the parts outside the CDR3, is GAGVSQTPSNKVTEKGKYVELRCDPISGHTALYWYRQSLGQGPEFLIYFQGTGAADDSGLPNDRFFAVRPEGSVSTLKIQRTERGDSAVYLCASSIEGPEAGELFFGEGSRLTVL.

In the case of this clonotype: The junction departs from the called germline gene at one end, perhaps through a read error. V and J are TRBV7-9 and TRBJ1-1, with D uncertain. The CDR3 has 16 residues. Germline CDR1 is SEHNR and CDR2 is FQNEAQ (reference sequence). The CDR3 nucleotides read TGCGCCAGCAGCTTAGCGCCGAAAGGGCGGCTCACTGAAGCTTTCTTT. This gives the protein CASSLAPKGRLTEAFF.

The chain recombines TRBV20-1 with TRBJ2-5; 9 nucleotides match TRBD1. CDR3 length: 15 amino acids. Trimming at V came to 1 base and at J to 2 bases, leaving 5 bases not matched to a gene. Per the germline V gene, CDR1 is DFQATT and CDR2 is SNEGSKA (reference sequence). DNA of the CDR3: TGCAGTGCTAGAGCGCCGGACAGGGGTCAAGAGACCCAGTACTTC. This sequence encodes CSARAPDRGQETQYF.

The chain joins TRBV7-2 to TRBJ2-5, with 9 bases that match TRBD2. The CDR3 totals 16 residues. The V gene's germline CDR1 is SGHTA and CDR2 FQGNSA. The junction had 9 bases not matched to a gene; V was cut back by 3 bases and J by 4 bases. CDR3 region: CASSFLRGGDLETQYF. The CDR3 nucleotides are TGTGCCAGCAGCTTTTTACGCGGGGGGGACCTAGAGACCCAGTACTTC.

The CDR3 coding sequence is TGCAGTGCTGGTTCCAGCAGGACAGGGCAAGAGACCCAGTACTTC. Its translation is CSAGSSRTGQETQYF. The V gene is TRBV20-1, the J gene TRBJ2-5; 8 nucleotides align to TRBD1. V dropped 5 bases and J dropped 2; count of bases not matched to a gene: 10. This CDR3 contains 15 residues. Germline CDR1 and CDR2: DFQATT and SNEGSKA (reference sequence).

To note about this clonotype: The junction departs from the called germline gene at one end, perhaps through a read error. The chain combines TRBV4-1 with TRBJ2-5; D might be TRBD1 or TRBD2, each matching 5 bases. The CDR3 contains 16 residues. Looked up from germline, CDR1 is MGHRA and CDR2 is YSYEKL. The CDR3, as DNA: TGCGCCCGCAGCCATCCGGGACGGCTACTTCAAGAGACCCAGTACTTC. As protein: CARSHPGRLLQETQYF.

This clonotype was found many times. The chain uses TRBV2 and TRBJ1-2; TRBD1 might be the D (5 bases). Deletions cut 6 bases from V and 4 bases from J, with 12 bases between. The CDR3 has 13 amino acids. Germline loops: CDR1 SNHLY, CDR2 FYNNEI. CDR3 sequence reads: CASSTGGSYGYTF. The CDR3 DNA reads TGTGCCAGCAGCACCGGGGGGTCCTATGGCTACACCTTC.

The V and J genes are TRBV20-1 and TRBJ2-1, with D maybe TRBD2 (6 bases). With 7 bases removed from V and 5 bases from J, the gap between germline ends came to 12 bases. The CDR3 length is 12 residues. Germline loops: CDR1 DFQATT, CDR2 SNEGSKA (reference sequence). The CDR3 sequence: CSVSGTNNEQFF. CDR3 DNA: TGCAGTGTTAGCGGTACGAACAATGAGCAGTTCTTC.

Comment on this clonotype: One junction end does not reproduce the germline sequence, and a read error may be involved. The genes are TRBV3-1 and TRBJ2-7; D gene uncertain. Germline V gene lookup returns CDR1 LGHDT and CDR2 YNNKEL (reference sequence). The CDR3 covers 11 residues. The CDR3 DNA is TGTGCCATCAGCACCACCCACGAGCAGTACTTC. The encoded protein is CAISTTHEQYF.

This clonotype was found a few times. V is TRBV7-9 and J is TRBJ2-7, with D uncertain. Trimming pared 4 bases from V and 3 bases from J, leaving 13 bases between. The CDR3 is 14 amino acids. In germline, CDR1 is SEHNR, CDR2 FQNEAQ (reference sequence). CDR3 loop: CASSSPLQYYEQYF. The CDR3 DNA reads TGTGCCAGCAGCTCCCCCCTACAGTACTACGAGCAGTACTTC.